One sample yielded the 15 T cell receptor beta chains listed below, sequenced in a study of T-cell memory formation after mild COVID-19. TCRdb re-called the 5' RACE reads through MiXCR, storing one row per CDR3 protein. In the table there are more than 80,000 distinct CDR3 sequences, 15% to 20% of which are singletons. The sequenced sample was PBMCs or a T cell subset sorted from them (not recorded which). Receptors originate from an adult woman who had mild COVID-19 (a few samples of this study predate the infection). Cell type and time point are not known.

This clonotype was seen many times. This sequence joins TRBV6-2 or TRBV6-3 and TRBJ1-5; possible D gene TRBD1, 6 bases. CDR3 length: 13 amino acids. V shed 6 bases and J shed 5 bases, with 11 bases lying between them. Per the germline V gene, CDR1 is MNHEY and CDR2 is SVGEGT. Here the CDR3 DNA reads TGTGCCAGCAGCAGGGGCAATTATCAGCCCCAGCATTTT. Translating gives CASSRGNYQPQHF.

This sequence joins TRBV5-5 and TRBJ2-1; D not resolved. Trimming cost V 0 bases and J 8 bases, with 9 bases left between them. The CDR3 has 13 amino acids. CDR1 and CDR2 from the germline V gene are SGHKS and YYEKEE (reference sequence). In DNA form, the CDR3 reads TGTGCCAGCAGCTTGGCCAGTCGGGATGAGCAGTTCTTC. The encoded protein is CASSLASRDEQFF. The complete variable domain, with remaining parts taken from reference TRBV5-5 and TRBJ2-1, reads DAGVTQSPTHLIKTRGQQVTLRCSPISGHKSVSWYQQVLGQGPQFIFQYYEKEERGRGNFPDRFSARQFPNYSSELNVNALLLGDSALYLCASSLASRDEQFFGPGTRLTVL.

In this sample, this clonotype turned up a few times. The chain couples TRBV2 to TRBJ1-5; no clear D. V was cut by 5 bases and J by 3 bases, with 11 bases left in between. Germline V gene sequence: CDR1 SNHLY, CDR2 FYNNEI. The CDR3 is 14 residues long. The DNA of the CDR3 is TGTGCCAGCAGTCGGGCTCTCTACAATCAGCCCCAGCATTTT. Translation: CASSRALYNQPQHF.

The chain couples TRBV3-1 to TRBJ1-1; no definite D call. CDR3 length: 18 amino acids. Germline V gene lookup returns CDR1 LGHDT and CDR2 YNNKEL (reference sequence). V was cut by 3 bases and J by 1 base, with 21 bases left in between. Here the CDR3 DNA reads TGTGCCAGCAGCCAGTTTAGAGGGCTTCCCGCCGGGAACACTGAAGCTTTCTTT. Its protein is CASSQFRGLPAGNTEAFF. Full variable domain (remainder filled in from reference TRBV3-1 and TRBJ1-1): DTAVSQTPKYLVTQMGNDKSIKCEQNLGHDTMYWYKQDSKKFLKIMFSYNNKELIINETVPNRFSPKSPDKAHLNLHINSLELGDSAVYFCASSQFRGLPAGNTEAFFGQGTRLTVV.

This clonotype was seen ten or more times. V gene TRBV7-3 combines with J gene TRBJ1-1; the match to TRBD1 covers 7 bases. After removal of 5 bases from V and 3 bases from J, the junction contained 12 bases not matched to a gene. Germline V gene sequence: CDR1 SGHTA, CDR2 FQGTGA. The CDR3 covers 16 residues. CDR3 coding DNA: TGTGCCAGCAGCCCCACCCCGACAGGGAGGGACACTGAAGCTTTCTTT. It specifies CASSPTPTGRDTEAFF.

In its sample, this clonotype was seen a few times. This chain connects TRBV12-3 or TRBV12-4 to TRBJ2-3; D is uncertain. This CDR3 has 16 residues. Trimming took 5 bases from V and 2 from J, leaving 17 bases between them. CDR3 sequence reads: CASSLTFGVNTDTQYF. CDR3 nucleotide sequence: TGTGCCAGCAGTCTCACCTTTGGGGTTAACACAGATACGCAGTATTTT.

This clonotype was observed a few times. The chain carries TRBV9 and TRBJ2-7, with 9 nucleotides matching TRBD1. Trimming cost V 4 bases and J 4 bases; bases outside gene matches: 12. Germline V gene sequence: CDR1 SGDLS, CDR2 YYNGEE. This CDR3 comprises 16 residues. The CDR3 DNA sequence: TGTGCCAGCAGCCCAAGGCCGGGACAGGGAGAATACGAGCAGTACTTC. It yields the protein CASSPRPGQGEYEQYF.

This rearrangement joins TRBV20-1 to TRBJ2-1; TRBD2 aligns across 8 bases. The CDR3 is 16 amino acids. V shed 0 bases and J 9 bases; nucleotides not matched to a gene: 13. CDR1 is DFQATT, CDR2 SNEGSKA, per germline (reference sequence). The CDR3, as DNA: TGCAGTGCTAGAGATGGAACGGGACTAGTTTACGGTGAGCAGTTCTTC. It is translated as CSARDGTGLVYGEQFF.

The CDR3 protein is CATISGLLLRTDTQYF. The CDR3, as DNA: TGTGCCACTATCTCGGGACTCCTCTTACGCACAGATACGCAGTATTTT. V gene TRBV7-9 combines with J gene TRBJ2-3, with D possibly being TRBD2 (6 bases). Germline V lookup: CDR1 SEHNR, CDR2 FQNEAQ (reference sequence). The CDR3 totals 16 residues. The V gene lost 10 bases and the J gene lost 1 base, with 21 bases spanning the gap. The complete variable domain, with remaining parts taken from reference TRBV7-9 and TRBJ2-3, reads DTGVSQNPRHKITKRGQNVTFRCDPISEHNRLYWYRQTLGQGPEFLTYFQNEAQLEKSRLLSDRFSAERPKGSFSTLEIQRTEQGDSAMYLCATISGLLLRTDTQYFGPGTRLTVL.

This clonotype was counted a few times. This chain's CDR3 is CASSELGFATEAFF. As DNA, the CDR3 is TGTGCCAGCAGTGAATTGGGCTTTGCCACTGAAGCTTTCTTT. The chain employs TRBV25-1 and TRBJ1-1, with D unclear. Looked up from germline, CDR1 is MGHDK and CDR2 is SYGVNS. The CDR3 runs to 14 residues. Trimming took off 1 base at V and 4 bases at J, with 10 bases between the two ends.

V usage is TRBV7-9 and J usage is TRBJ2-5; tentatively, D is TRBD2 (5 bases). There are 15 residues in the CDR3. Germline CDR1 and CDR2: SEHNR and FQNEAQ (reference sequence). V lost 5 bases and J lost 5, with 18 bases in between. CDR3 in amino acids: CASSPTGGPGETQYF. Here the CDR3 DNA reads TGTGCCAGCAGCCCGACGGGCGGGCCCGGGGAGACCCAGTACTTC.

V and J are TRBV3-1 and TRBJ2-4, with 8 bases aligning to TRBD2. Germline CDR1 and CDR2: LGHDT and YNNKEL (reference sequence). This CDR3 comprises 15 residues. Trimming at V came to 3 bases and at J to 8 bases, leaving 9 bases not matched to a gene. CDR3 amino acids: CASSHGRGEVDIQYF. CDR3 in DNA: TGTGCCAGCAGCCACGGGAGGGGTGAGGTGGACATTCAGTACTTC.

This clonotype was detected a few times. The chain links TRBV11-2 to TRBJ1-1, with 9 bases aligning to TRBD1. Germline-derived CDR1 and CDR2 are SGHAT and FQNNGV. The CDR3 spans 14 residues. J lost 6 bases, V lost 3 bases, and 5 bases had no gene match. CDR3 region: CASSFGQGIPEAFF. CDR3 nucleotides: TGTGCCAGCAGCTTTGGACAGGGGATCCCTGAAGCTTTCTTT. Using reference TRBV11-2 and TRBJ1-1 for the parts outside the CDR3, the full variable domain is EAGVAQSPRYKIIEKRQSVAFWCNPISGHATLYWYQQILGQGPKLLIQFQNNGVVDDSQLPKDRFSAERLKGVDSTLKIQPAKLEDSAVYLCASSFGQGIPEAFFGQGTRLTVV.

The V gene is TRBV11-2, the J gene TRBJ2-3; D possibly uses TRBD1 or TRBD2 (5 bases each). Trimming removed 4 bases from V and 7 bases from J, with 18 bases in between. Per germline, CDR1 SGHAT and CDR2 FQNNGV. This CDR3 is built from 15 residues. The CDR3 DNA reads TGTGCCAGCAGCTCCAACCGGGACCTTATCTATACGCAGTATTTT. It translates to CASSSNRDLIYTQYF.

The chain joins TRBV9 to TRBJ2-7; TRBD1 might be the D (6 bases). The CDR3 has 14 amino acids. The V and J ends lost 4 bases and 2 bases respectively, with 13 bases between them. Looked up from germline, CDR1 is SGDLS and CDR2 is YYNGEE. The CDR3 reads CASSYADSPYEQYF. The CDR3 DNA follows: TGTGCCAGCAGCTACGCGGACAGCCCCTACGAGCAGTACTTC.